Below are 22 T cell receptor beta chains sequenced from a single sample in a study of OX40 agonist ivuxolimab in advanced cancers. Libraries were prepared by immunoSEQ multiplex PCR; TCRdb keeps only in-frame clonotypes and omits some of them. This table holds approximately 90,000 clones, approximately 85% found once. Source: CD4+ or CD8+ T cells sorted from blood, taken in a trial of the OX40 agonist ivuxolimab. These receptors were obtained from an adult with an advanced solid tumor such as melanoma, head and neck, liver or kidney cancer.

CDR3 DNA: TGTGCCATCAGTGAGTCCGGTAACATCCTACAGGGCCACGAGCAGTACTTC. This codes for CAISESGNILQGHEQYF. This sequence joins TRBV10-3 and TRBJ2-7; D may be TRBD1 (6 bases). CDR1 is ENHRY, CDR2 SYGVKD, per germline. The V end was cut by 0 bases, the J end by 5 bases, with 20 bases between. The CDR3 consists of 17 residues.

The chain combines TRBV5-1 with TRBJ2-7; D unresolved. This CDR3 comprises 14 residues. V lost 0 bases and J lost 0, with 7 bases in between. CDR1 SGHRS and CDR2 YFSETQ come from the germline V gene. The CDR3 reads CASSLDQASYEQYF. In DNA form, the CDR3 reads TGCGCCAGCAGCTTGGATCAGGCCTCCTACGAGCAGTACTTC.

The gene calls are TRBV4-3 and TRBJ2-2, with a weak D call TRBD2 (6 bases). Germline loops: CDR1 LGHNA, CDR2 YSLEER. This CDR3 region has 15 residues. Trimming shortened V by 1 base and J by 2 bases, and 8 bases separated the two germline ends. The DNA for the CDR3 is TGCGCCAGCAGCCAAGGGGACTCTAACACCGGGGAGCTGTTTTTT. Its protein is CASSQGDSNTGELFF.

The sample holds one count of this clone. The CDR3 DNA reads as TGTGCCAGCAGTGCTACAGGGTTCACTGAAGCTTTCTTT. Residues: CASSATGFTEAFF. The V and J genes are TRBV27 and TRBJ1-1; D is possibly TRBD1 (6 bases). CDR1 is MNHEY, CDR2 SMNVEV, per germline (reference sequence). V gave up 5 bases and J gave up 4 bases, with 11 bases separating them. CDR3 length equals 13 residues.

The chain carries TRBV6-5 and TRBJ1-5, with TRBD1 as a possible D gene (5 bases). CDR3 length: 13 amino acids. CDR1 and CDR2 (germline): MNHEY, SVGAGI. Trimming cost V 5 bases and J 4 bases, with 9 bases left between them. The CDR3 bases are TGTGCCAGCAGTCAGACAGAGAATCAGCCCCAGCATTTT. Its translation is CASSQTENQPQHF.

The J gene is TRBJ2-1, the V gene TRBV4-1; 7 nucleotides agree with TRBD2. Germline CDR1 and CDR2: MGHRA and YSYEKL. The CDR3 is 15 residues long. V was clipped by 3 bases and J by 7 bases; unmatched bases: 9. CDR3 region: CASSHPGGVGNEQFF. CDR3 nucleotide sequence: TGCGCCAGCAGCCATCCGGGGGGTGTCGGGAATGAGCAGTTCTTC.

CDR3 bases: TGTGCCAGCAGCTTGGGGCGGGAGGGCCTTGCAGATACGCAGTATTTT. Its translation: CASSLGREGLADTQYF. The V and J genes are TRBV5-4 and TRBJ2-3; 9 positions agree with TRBD2. The CDR3 extends over 16 amino acids. V shed 0 bases, J shed 4 bases, and the junction held 6 bases outside the gene matches. CDR1 and CDR2 (germline): SGHNT, YYREEE (reference sequence).

This clone was found once. The J gene is TRBJ2-3, the V gene TRBV2, with 10 nucleotides matching TRBD2. After removal of 7 bases from V and 1 base from J, the junction contained 8 bases not matched to a gene. The CDR3 contains 16 residues. CDR1 and CDR2 (germline): SNHLY, FYNNEI. The CDR3 DNA follows: TGTGCCAGCAACCCAACCGGGACTAGCGGCACAGATACGCAGTATTTT. Translation gives CASNPTGTSGTDTQYF.

The CDR3 DNA reads TGTGCCAGCTCACCACCCTCAGGGGAACATTCACCCCTCCACTTT. This codes for CASSPPSGEHSPLHF. V is TRBV18 and J is TRBJ1-6; D perhaps matches TRBD1 (6 bases). CDR3 length: 15 amino acids. The V gene lost 0 bases and the J gene lost 8 bases, with 11 bases spanning the gap. Germline CDR1 is KGHSH and CDR2 is LQKENI.

This clone appeared once. The chain joins TRBV6-6 to TRBJ2-3; TRBD2 aligns across 9 bases. The CDR3 length is 16 residues. Trimming at V came to 4 bases and at J to 4 bases, leaving 9 bases not matched to a gene. Germline CDR1 MNHNY, CDR2 SVGAGI (reference sequence). CDR3 coding DNA: TGTGCCAGCAGTTGGGGGACTAGCCTTGAACCAGATACGCAGTATTTT. Amino acids: CASSWGTSLEPDTQYF.

The rearrangement joins TRBV7-8 to TRBJ2-1; D call uncertain. Germline V gene sequence: CDR1 SGHVS, CDR2 FQNEAQ. This CDR3 comprises 16 residues. V was trimmed by 4 bases and J by 6 bases, leaving 19 bases between them. The CDR3 DNA reads TGTGCCAGCAGCTACGCTCGTCTCCTCGGAAGCAATGAGCAGTTCTTC. This translates into CASSYARLLGSNEQFF.

The chain is built from TRBV21-1 and TRBJ2-1; TRBD2 reflects the table's D call only, with no check against the DNA. TRBV21-1 is termed a pseudogene. The length of the CDR3 is 20 residues. The CDR3, as DNA: TGTGCCAGCAGCAAAGAGAGTGGGACTAGCGGGAGGGCCTTCTACAATGAGCAGTTCTTC. Amino acids: CASSKESGTSGRAFYNEQFF.

Here the CDR3 DNA reads TGCGCCAGCAGCCTCGTCTCGAGGGGTGAAGCTTTCTTT. Translating it yields CASSLVSRGEAFF. The chain joins TRBV5-1 to TRBJ1-1; D is perhaps TRBD1 (5 bases). Germline CDR1 reads SGHRS; CDR2 reads YFSETQ. This CDR3 has 13 amino acids. V was pared by 4 bases and J by 7 bases, with 14 bases between. Based on the CDR3 plus reference TRBV5-1 and TRBJ1-1, the full variable domain is KAGVTQTPRYLIKTRGQQVTLSCSPISGHRSVSWYQQTPGQGLQFLFEYFSETQRNKGNFPGRFSGRQFSNSRSEMNVSTLELGDSALYLCASSLVSRGEAFFGQGTRLTVV.

The CDR3 nucleotides read TGTGCCAGCAGTTCCACCTCCGGGACAGGGGTCGCGTACGAGCAGTACTTC. Protein: CASSSTSGTGVAYEQYF. The rearrangement uses TRBV11-3 and TRBJ2-7; TRBD1 aligns across 10 bases. CDR3 size: 17 residues. CDR1 and CDR2 from the germline V gene are SGHNT and YENEEA. The V and J ends lost 6 bases and 4 bases, in that order; junction bases with no gene match: 15. Full variable domain (rest looked up from reference TRBV11-3 and TRBJ2-7): EAGVVQSPRYKIIEKKQPVAFWCNPISGHNTLYWYLQNLGQGPELLIRYENEEAVDDSQLPKDRFSAERLKGVDSTLKIQPAELGDSAVYLCASSSTSGTGVAYEQYFGPGTRLTVT.

This sequence joins TRBV6-4 and TRBJ2-7; 9 positions match TRBD2. Unmatched junction bases numbered 15, after V lost 7 bases and J lost 2 bases. The CDR3 runs 17 residues. Germline lookup yields CDR1 MRHNA and CDR2 SNTAGT. The CDR3 nucleotides read TGTGCCAGCAACGGGACATCAACTAGCGGGCCTCCCTACGAGCAGTACTTC. Translation: CASNGTSTSGPPYEQYF.

This chain links TRBV6-6 with TRBJ1-4; D is possibly TRBD1 (5 bases). Deletions cut 6 bases from V and 17 bases from J, with 16 bases between. The CDR3 loop spans 11 amino acids. CDR1 and CDR2 from the germline V gene are MNHNY and SVGAGI (reference sequence). CDR3 in amino acids: CASRGGRGSFF. The CDR3 DNA reads as TGTGCCAGCAGGGGGGGGAGGGGCTCATTTTTT.

The chain has TRBV5-6 and TRBJ2-1; a possible D gene is TRBD2 (6 bases). This CDR3 region has 13 residues. V lost 1 base to trimming and J lost 15 bases, with 17 bases between them. CDR1 and CDR2 (germline): SGHDT, YYEEEE. This CDR3 reads CASSLTGGTFRFF. CDR3 nucleotides: TGTGCCAGCAGCTTGACGGGCGGGACTTTCCGGTTCTTC.

This rearrangement joins TRBV7-6 to TRBJ2-7; D is perhaps TRBD2 (6 bases). Trimming took off 1 base at V and 2 bases at J, with 12 bases between the two ends. The CDR3 totals 15 residues. CDR1 and CDR2 (germline): SGHVS, FNYEAQ. CDR3 protein: CASSLVGGMTYEQYF. In DNA, the CDR3 is TGTGCCAGCAGCTTAGTCGGCGGGATGACCTACGAGCAGTACTTC.

The rearrangement uses TRBV4-2 and TRBJ1-2; maybe TRBD1 (6 bases). The V gene's germline CDR1 is LGHNA and CDR2 YNFKEQ. V dropped 4 bases and J dropped 4 bases, with 13 bases sitting between them. CDR3 size: 14 residues. This chain's CDR3 is CASSRGGVVYGYTF. CDR3 coding DNA: TGTGCCAGCAGCCGAGGGGGGGTCGTCTATGGCTACACCTTC.

This clone was seen a handful of times. The J gene is TRBJ2-1, the V gene TRBV10-2, with D hard to call. In germline, CDR1 is WSHSY, CDR2 SAAADI. V dropped 8 bases and J dropped 0 bases, with 11 bases sitting between them. This CDR3 is 14 amino acids long. CDR3 in DNA: TGCGCCAGCTCCCTTTCCCGCTCCTACAATGAGCAGTTCTTC. Residues: CASSLSRSYNEQFF.

The V call is TRBV6-4, the J call TRBJ2-1, with TRBD1 as a possible D gene (5 bases). This CDR3 contains 18 residues. Germline CDR1 is MRHNA and CDR2 is SNTAGT. V was cut by 1 base and J by 9 bases, with 25 bases left in between. The CDR3 protein is CASSDLRKDRPHTGEQFF. The CDR3, as DNA: TGTGCCAGCAGTGACTTACGAAAGGACCGCCCCCACACAGGTGAGCAGTTCTTC.

The rearrangement links TRBV5-1 to TRBJ2-2, with no clear D. Trimming pared 4 bases from V and 2 bases from J, leaving 9 bases between. The CDR3 loop spans 14 amino acids. Germline CDR1 is SGHRS and CDR2 is YFSETQ. CDR3 amino acids: CASSAVENTGELFF. CDR3 nucleotide sequence: TGCGCCAGCAGCGCAGTAGAAAACACCGGGGAGCTGTTTTTT.